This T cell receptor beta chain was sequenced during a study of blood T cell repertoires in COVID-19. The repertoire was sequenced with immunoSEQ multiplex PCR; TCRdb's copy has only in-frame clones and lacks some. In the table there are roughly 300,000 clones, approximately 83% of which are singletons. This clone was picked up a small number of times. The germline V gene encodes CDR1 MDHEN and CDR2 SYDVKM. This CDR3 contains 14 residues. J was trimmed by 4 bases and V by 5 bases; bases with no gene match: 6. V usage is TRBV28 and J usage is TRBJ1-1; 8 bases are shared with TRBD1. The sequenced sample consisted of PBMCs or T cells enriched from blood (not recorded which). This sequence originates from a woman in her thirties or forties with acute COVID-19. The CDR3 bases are TGTGCCAGCAGTGCAACAGGGGGGAGCACTGAAGCTTTCTTT. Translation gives CASSATGGSTEAFF. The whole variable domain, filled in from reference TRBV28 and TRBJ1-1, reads DVKVTQSSRYLVKRTGEKVFLECVQDMDHENMFWYRQDPGLGLRLIYFSYDVKMKEKGDIPEGYSVSREKKERFSLILESASTNQTSMYLCASSATGGSTEAFFGQGTRLTVV.